The clone carrying this T cell receptor beta chain showed up just once. It was with a sample-barcoded 5' primer and a J-beta primer mix that a second PCR of roughly 6 to 11 cycles was run. TCRdb re-analysed the 5' RACE reads in MiXCR, keeping a single row per CDR3 protein. The table records about 570,000 distinct CDR3 sequences, approximately 26% of them present only once. The data originate from a study of blood T cells in healthy people across ages. The sample was also linked to a second study, of T cells of mothers and their children.

This receptor was taken from a boy aged 2 to 10 in good health. The material sequenced was blood.

In nucleotides, the CDR3 is TGTGCCAGCAGACGATCACAGGCTTTTGAAGCTTTCTTT. Translated: CASRRSQAFEAFF. The gene calls are TRBV6-5 and TRBJ1-1, with a tentative D call TRBD1 (5 bases). The germline gives CDR1 MNHEY, CDR2 SVGAGI. The CDR3 runs 13 residues. Between the trimmed V and J ends, which lost 6 bases and 7 bases, there was a span of 15 bases.